The 7 T cell receptor beta chains in this list originate from one sample, sequenced in a study of shared clonotypes between healthy human individuals. Clones were sequenced by immunoSEQ multiplex PCR, and TCRdb holds only the in-frame ones, with some missing. The data contain fewer than 550,000 clones, about three quarters of them singletons. Sequencing was performed on PBMCs. The receptors shown here come from a woman in her thirties or forties in good health. Some clones in this sample may be carry-over from other donors' samples.

V is TRBV5-1 and J is TRBJ1-2; D uncertain. This CDR3 is built from 15 residues. Trimming removed 4 bases from V and 6 bases from J, with 19 bases in between. The germline CDR1 and CDR2 sequences are SGHRS and YFSETQ. The CDR3: CASSPDGLPGDGYTF. CDR3 in DNA: TGCGCCAGCAGCCCGGACGGCTTACCAGGAGATGGCTACACCTTC.

This clone was seen a few times. The V and J genes are TRBV6-1 and TRBJ1-5; maybe TRBD1 (5 bases). The CDR3 runs to 13 residues. In germline, CDR1 is MNHNS, CDR2 SASEGT. Between the trimmed V and J ends, which lost 3 bases and 5 bases, there was a span of 8 bases. Here the CDR3 reads CASSDYRYQPQHF. CDR3 nucleotide sequence: TGTGCCAGCAGTGACTACAGGTATCAGCCCCAGCATTTT.

The gene calls are TRBV27 and TRBJ2-7; 14 positions agree with TRBD2. Germline V gene sequence: CDR1 MNHEY, CDR2 SMNVEV (reference sequence). The CDR3 is 18 amino acids. V lost 4 bases, J lost 4 bases, and 12 bases stayed unmatched. CDR3 bases: TGTGCCAGCAGTTCCTACCCTCCCGGGACTAGCGGGAGTTACGAGCAGTACTTC. This encodes CASSSYPPGTSGSYEQYF.

This clone is a singleton in its sample. The V and J genes are TRBV5-1 and TRBJ2-7; D could derive from TRBD1 or TRBD2 (6 bases each). CDR3 length equals 13 residues. In germline, CDR1 is SGHRS, CDR2 YFSETQ. The V gene lost 2 bases and the J gene lost 6 bases, with 12 bases spanning the gap. DNA of the CDR3: TGCGCCAGCAGCTTAGGTGGGGGGCTCGAGCAGTACTTC. Translated: CASSLGGGLEQYF. The whole variable domain, filled in from reference TRBV5-1 and TRBJ2-7, reads KAGVTQTPRYLIKTRGQQVTLSCSPISGHRSVSWYQQTPGQGLQFLFEYFSETQRNKGNFPGRFSGRQFSNSRSEMNVSTLELGDSALYLCASSLGGGLEQYFGPGTRLTVT.

The CDR3, as DNA: TGTGCCAGCAGCCAACCCCCGGACAGACCCACCTACGAGCAGTACTTC. Residues: CASSQPPDRPTYEQYF. The V call is TRBV9, the J call TRBJ2-7, with D perhaps matching TRBD1 (6 bases). There are 16 residues in the CDR3. Per the germline V gene, CDR1 is SGDLS and CDR2 is YYNGEE. The V gene lost 4 bases and the J gene lost 2 bases, with 19 bases spanning the gap. Full variable domain (outside the CDR3, taken from reference TRBV9 and TRBJ2-7): DSGVTQTPKHLITATGQRVTLRCSPRSGDLSVYWYQQSLDQGLQFLIQYYNGEERAKGNILERFSAQQFPDLHSELNLSSLELGDSALYFCASSQPPDRPTYEQYFGPGTRLTVT.

The rearrangement joins TRBV9 to TRBJ1-2; D may be TRBD1 (5 bases). CDR1 is SGDLS, CDR2 YYNGEE, per germline. This CDR3 comprises 16 residues. The V end lost 3 bases, the J end lost 1 base, and 16 bases lay between the germline ends. The CDR3 region has the DNA TGTGCCAGCAGCGGGGACGGTTCATTCTTTAACTATGGCTACACCTTC. Translation gives CASSGDGSFFNYGYTF.

The chain has TRBV4-2 and TRBJ2-7; 14 bases fit TRBD2. CDR3 length: 17 amino acids. After removal of 0 bases from V and 1 base from J, the junction contained 2 bases not matched to a gene. The germline gives CDR1 LGHNA, CDR2 YNFKEQ. For the CDR3, the DNA is TGTGCCAGCAGCCAAGAGGGGACTAGCGGGAGTTCCTACGAGCAGTACTTC. Encoded protein: CASSQEGTSGSSYEQYF.